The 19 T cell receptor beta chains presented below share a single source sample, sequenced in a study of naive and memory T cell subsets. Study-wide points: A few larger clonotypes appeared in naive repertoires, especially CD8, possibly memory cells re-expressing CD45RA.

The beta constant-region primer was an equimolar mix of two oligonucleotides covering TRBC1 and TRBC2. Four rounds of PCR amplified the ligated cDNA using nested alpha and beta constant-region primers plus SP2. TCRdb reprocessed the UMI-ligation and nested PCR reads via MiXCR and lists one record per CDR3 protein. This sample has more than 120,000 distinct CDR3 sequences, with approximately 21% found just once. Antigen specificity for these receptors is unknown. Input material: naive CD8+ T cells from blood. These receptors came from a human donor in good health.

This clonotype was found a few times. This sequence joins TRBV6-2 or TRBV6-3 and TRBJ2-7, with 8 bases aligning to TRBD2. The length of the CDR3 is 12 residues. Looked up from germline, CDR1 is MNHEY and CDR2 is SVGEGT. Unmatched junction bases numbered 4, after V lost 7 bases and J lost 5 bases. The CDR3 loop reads CASNLSGNEQYF. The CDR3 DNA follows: TGTGCCAGCAACCTTAGCGGGAACGAGCAGTACTTC.

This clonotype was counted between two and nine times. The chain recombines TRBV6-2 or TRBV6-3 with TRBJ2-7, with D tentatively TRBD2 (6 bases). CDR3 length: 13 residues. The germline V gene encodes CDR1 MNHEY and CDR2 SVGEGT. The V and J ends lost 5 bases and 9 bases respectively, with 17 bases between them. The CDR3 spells CASSPDYSPRQYF. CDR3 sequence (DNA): TGTGCCAGCAGTCCGGACTATTCCCCCCGGCAGTACTTC.

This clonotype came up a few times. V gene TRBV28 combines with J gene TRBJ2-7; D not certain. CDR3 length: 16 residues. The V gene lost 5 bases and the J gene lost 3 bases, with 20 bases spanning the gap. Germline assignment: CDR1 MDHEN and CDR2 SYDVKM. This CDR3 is CASSPPPSSPFYEQYF. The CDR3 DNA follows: TGTGCCAGCAGTCCACCCCCCAGTAGTCCCTTCTACGAGCAGTACTTC. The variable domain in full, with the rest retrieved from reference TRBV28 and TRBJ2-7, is DVKVTQSSRYLVKRTGEKVFLECVQDMDHENMFWYRQDPGLGLRLIYFSYDVKMKEKGDIPEGYSVSREKKERFSLILESASTNQTSMYLCASSPPPSSPFYEQYFGPGTRLTVT.

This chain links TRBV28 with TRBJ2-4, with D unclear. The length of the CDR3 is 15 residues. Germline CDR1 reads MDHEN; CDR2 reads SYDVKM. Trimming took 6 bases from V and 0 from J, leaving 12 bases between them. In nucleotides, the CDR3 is TGTGCCAGCAGGTCCTCAGACTTAGCCAAAAACATTCAGTACTTC. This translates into CASRSSDLAKNIQYF.

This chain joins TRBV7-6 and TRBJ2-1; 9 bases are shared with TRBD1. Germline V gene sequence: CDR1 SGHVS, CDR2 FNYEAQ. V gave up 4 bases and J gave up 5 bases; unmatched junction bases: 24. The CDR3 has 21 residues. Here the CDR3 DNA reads TGTGCCAGCAGCTCCCTCCCCCGGGACAGGGTAGGGCTAGCGGCTAACAATGAGCAGTTCTTC. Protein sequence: CASSSLPRDRVGLAANNEQFF.

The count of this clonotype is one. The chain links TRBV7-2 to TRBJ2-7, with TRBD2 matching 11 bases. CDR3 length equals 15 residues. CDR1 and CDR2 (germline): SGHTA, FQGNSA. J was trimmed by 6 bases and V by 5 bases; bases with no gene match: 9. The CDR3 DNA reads TGTGCCAGCAGCCCCTTAGCGGGAGGGCCTCTCGAGCAGTACTTC. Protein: CASSPLAGGPLEQYF.

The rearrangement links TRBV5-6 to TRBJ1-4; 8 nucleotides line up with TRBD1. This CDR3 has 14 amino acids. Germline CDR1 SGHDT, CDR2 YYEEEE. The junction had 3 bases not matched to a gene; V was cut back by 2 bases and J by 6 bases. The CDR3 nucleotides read TGTGCCAGCAGCTTCGACAGGGGTGATGAAAAACTGTTTTTT. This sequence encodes CASSFDRGDEKLFF.

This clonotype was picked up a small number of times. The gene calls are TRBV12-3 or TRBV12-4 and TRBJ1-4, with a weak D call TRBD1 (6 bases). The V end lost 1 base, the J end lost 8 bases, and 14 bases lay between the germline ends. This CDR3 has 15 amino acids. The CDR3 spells CASSLGQATGEKLFF. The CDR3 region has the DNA TGTGCCAGCAGTTTAGGACAGGCGACGGGGGAAAAACTGTTTTTT.

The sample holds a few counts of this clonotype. The CDR3 DNA sequence: TGTGCCAGCAGCTTAGGACTAGCGGGAGCGAGTGGGTTGGACAATGAGCAGTTCTTC. This sequence encodes CASSLGLAGASGLDNEQFF. The rearrangement joins TRBV7-9 to TRBJ2-1, with 12 bases that match TRBD2. This CDR3 has 19 amino acids. V shed 1 base, J shed 5 bases, and the junction held 12 bases outside the gene matches. Germline lookup yields CDR1 SEHNR and CDR2 FQNEAQ (reference sequence).

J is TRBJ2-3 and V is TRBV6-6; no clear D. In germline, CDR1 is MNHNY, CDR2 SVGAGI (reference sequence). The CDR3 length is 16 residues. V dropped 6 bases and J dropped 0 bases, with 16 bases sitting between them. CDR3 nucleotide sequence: TGTGCCAGCAGGCCCCGGACGGAAACTAGCACAGATACGCAGTATTTT. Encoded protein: CASRPRTETSTDTQYF.

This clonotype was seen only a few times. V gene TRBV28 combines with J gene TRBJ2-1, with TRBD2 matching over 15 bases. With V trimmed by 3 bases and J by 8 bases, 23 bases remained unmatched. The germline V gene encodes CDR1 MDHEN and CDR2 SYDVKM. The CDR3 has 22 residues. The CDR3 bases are TGTGCCAGCAGTTTGCCTGAACAGGGACTAGCGGGAGGTAGACCGTTAAACGATGAGCAGTTCTTC. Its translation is CASSLPEQGLAGGRPLNDEQFF.

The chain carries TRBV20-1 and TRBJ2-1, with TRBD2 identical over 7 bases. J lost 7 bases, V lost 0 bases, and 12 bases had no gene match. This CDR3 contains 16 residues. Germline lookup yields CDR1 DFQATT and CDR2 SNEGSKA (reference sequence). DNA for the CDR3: TGCAGTGCTAGAGATCTGTTAGGGGAGGGCTCAAATGAGCAGTTCTTC. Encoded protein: CSARDLLGEGSNEQFF.

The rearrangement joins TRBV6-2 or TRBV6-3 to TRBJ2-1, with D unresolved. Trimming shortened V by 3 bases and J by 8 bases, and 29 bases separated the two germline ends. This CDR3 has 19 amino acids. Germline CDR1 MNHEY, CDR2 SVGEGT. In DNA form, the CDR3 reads TGTGCCAGCAGTTATATCGCTACTCCGGGTGTAAATGGTTTAGATGAGCAGTTCTTC. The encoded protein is CASSYIATPGVNGLDEQFF.

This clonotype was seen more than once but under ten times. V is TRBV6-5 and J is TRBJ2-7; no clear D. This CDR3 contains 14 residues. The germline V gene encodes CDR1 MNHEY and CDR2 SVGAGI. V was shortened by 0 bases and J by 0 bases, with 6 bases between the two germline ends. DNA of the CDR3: TGTGCCAGCAGTTACTCTCCGAGCTCCTACGAGCAGTACTTC. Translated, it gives CASSYSPSSYEQYF.

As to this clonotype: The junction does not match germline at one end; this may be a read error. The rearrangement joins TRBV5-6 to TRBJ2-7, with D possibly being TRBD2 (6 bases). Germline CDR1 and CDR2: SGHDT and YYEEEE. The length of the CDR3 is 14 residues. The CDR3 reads CASSLGRSDYEQYF. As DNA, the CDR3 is TGTGCCAGCAGTTTGGGGAGGTCGGACTACGAGCAGTACTTC. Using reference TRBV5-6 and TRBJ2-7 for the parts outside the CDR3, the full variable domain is DAGVTQSPTHLIKTRGQQVTLRCSPKSGHDTVSWYQQALGQGPQFIFQYYEEEERQRGNFPDRFSGHQFPNYSSELNVNALLLGDSALYLCASSLGRSDYEQYFGPGTRLTVT.

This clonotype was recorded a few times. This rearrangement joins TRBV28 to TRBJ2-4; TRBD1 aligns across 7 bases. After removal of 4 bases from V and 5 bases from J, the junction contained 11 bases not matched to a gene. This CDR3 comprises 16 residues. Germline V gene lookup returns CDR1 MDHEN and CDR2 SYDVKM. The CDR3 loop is CASSSPTGAWENIQYF. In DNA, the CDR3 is TGTGCCAGCAGTTCGCCCACAGGGGCGTGGGAAAACATTCAGTACTTC.

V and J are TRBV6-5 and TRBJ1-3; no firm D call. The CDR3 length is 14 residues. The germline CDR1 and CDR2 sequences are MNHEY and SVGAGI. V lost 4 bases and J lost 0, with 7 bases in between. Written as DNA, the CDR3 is TGTGCCAGCAGTTTTGGCCCCTCTGGAAACACCATATATTTT. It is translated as CASSFGPSGNTIYF.

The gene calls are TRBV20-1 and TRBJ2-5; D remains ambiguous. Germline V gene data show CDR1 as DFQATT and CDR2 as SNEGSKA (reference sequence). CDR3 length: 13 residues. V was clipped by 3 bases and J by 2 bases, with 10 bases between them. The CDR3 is CSASGSSQETQYF. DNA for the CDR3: TGCAGTGCTAGCGGATCGAGTCAAGAGACCCAGTACTTC.

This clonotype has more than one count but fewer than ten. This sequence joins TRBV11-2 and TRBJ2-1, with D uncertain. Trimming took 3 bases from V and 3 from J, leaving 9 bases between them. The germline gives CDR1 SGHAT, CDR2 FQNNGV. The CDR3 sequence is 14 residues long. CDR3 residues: CASSFKGFYNEQFF. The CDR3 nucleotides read TGTGCCAGCAGCTTTAAGGGTTTCTACAATGAGCAGTTCTTC.